This T cell receptor (beta chain) was found in a study of early T cells in non-severe SARS-CoV-2 infection. The wider study: The study sequenced bulk RNA from unsorted whole blood, with chains unpaired. Study outcomes and limitations: Matching results from VDJdb favored anti-spike CD8 responses, leaving private and CD4 specificities undetected.

The CDR3 totals 15 residues. Germline V gives CDR1 LNHNV, CDR2 YYDKDF (reference sequence). V trimming: 4 bases; J trimming: 6 bases; junction bases outside the gene matches: 11. This clonotype was seen many times. Its antigen remains unidentified. Tagging with unique molecular identifiers was applied to individual cDNA molecules. TCRdb reprocessed the 5' RACE reads with MiXCR, giving one entry per CDR3 protein. The sample shows approximately 60,000 distinct CDR3 sequences, 10% to 15% of them seen only once. The sequenced sample was whole blood. The J gene is TRBJ1-1, the V gene TRBV15; TRBD1 aligns across 7 bases. The source is an adult who was a healthcare worker with PCR-confirmed SARS-CoV-2 infection or an uninfected control (not recorded which). The CDR3 loop is CATSTLTGIKAEAFF. The CDR3 DNA reads as TGTGCCACCAGCACGCTGACAGGGATAAAGGCTGAAGCTTTCTTT.